The next 25 T cell receptor beta chains were all read from a single sample in a study of Graves' ophthalmopathy and Graves' hyperthyroidism (dated by TCRdb to 2016 to 2019). This sample was sequenced with an Illumina HiSeq 2000. TCR beta CDR3 regions were amplified from RNA transcripts for repertoire sequencing. HTBI primers and the Qiagen OneStep RT-PCR kit were used in a first-round RT-PCR, which was followed by a second-round multiplex PCR, size selection and purification. TCRdb cleaned the public reads at Q25 with fastp, built clones with MiXCR and kept in-frame beta chains. Duplicate CDR3 protein sequences are folded into a single record with the most common DNA and genes. The table for this sample lists about 590,000 distinct CDR3 sequences; just under 40% of them were counted only once. In total, the top ten clones hold 4% to 5% of the sample. Input material: peripheral blood or thyroid tissue (not recorded which). These receptor sequences come from an adult man with Graves' hyperthyroidism.

V gene TRBV28 combines with J gene TRBJ2-7, with D unclear. Trimming took off 3 bases at V and 6 bases at J, with 15 bases between the two ends. This CDR3 comprises 14 residues. The germline V gene encodes CDR1 MDHEN and CDR2 SYDVKM. This chain's CDR3 is CASSFRVEWAEQYF. In DNA, the CDR3 is TGTGCCAGCAGTTTCCGAGTAGAGTGGGCCGAGCAGTACTTC.

In regard to this clonotype: A junction end diverges from the germline sequence, so it may reflect a read error. The chain couples TRBV7-9 to TRBJ1-5; D is unclear. Looked up from germline, CDR1 is SEHNR and CDR2 is FQNEAQ (reference sequence). The CDR3 is 14 residues long. The CDR3 sequence is CAGSTDAPSQPQHF. CDR3 coding DNA: TGTGCCGGCAGCACGGACGCACCCAGTCAGCCCCAGCATTTT.

This clonotype was counted between two and nine times. V is TRBV7-9 and J is TRBJ1-5; TRBD1 aligns across 10 bases. CDR1 and CDR2 (germline): SEHNR, FQNEAQ (reference sequence). The CDR3 has 15 amino acids. Trimming at V came to 5 bases and at J to 5 bases, leaving 6 bases not matched to a gene. The CDR3 here is CASSPGTGADQPQHF. The CDR3 DNA reads TGTGCCAGCAGCCCCGGGACAGGGGCGGATCAGCCCCAGCATTTT. Complete variable domain (other parts from reference TRBV7-9 and TRBJ1-5): DTGVSQNPRHKITKRGQNVTFRCDPISEHNRLYWYRQTLGQGPEFLTYFQNEAQLEKSRLLSDRFSAERPKGSFSTLEIQRTEQGDSAMYLCASSPGTGADQPQHFGDGTRLSIL.

The chain employs TRBV7-8 and TRBJ2-5; tentatively, D is TRBD2 (8 bases). Per the germline V gene, CDR1 is SGHVS and CDR2 is FQNEAQ. This CDR3 comprises 19 residues. V lost 3 bases and J lost 5, with 28 bases in between. The DNA of the CDR3 is TGTGCCAGCAGCTTGGGGAGGGGATCACTAGCGGAGGGGGCGGAGACCCAGTACTTC. It encodes CASSLGRGSLAEGAETQYF.

This clonotype is termed medium-sized. Here the CDR3 DNA reads TGCAGTGCTAGAGATTTAGGCCCCCTCCACTTT. Protein: CSARDLGPLHF. The gene calls are TRBV20-1 and TRBJ1-6; D uncertain. Germline-derived CDR1 and CDR2 are DFQATT and SNEGSKA (reference sequence). The CDR3 has 11 amino acids. V was pared by 0 bases and J by 13 bases, with 7 bases between.

There are many counts of this clonotype. The chain links TRBV10-3 to TRBJ2-7; 11 bases match TRBD2. The germline gives CDR1 ENHRY, CDR2 SYGVKD. The CDR3 contains 17 residues. Losses at the gene ends were 2 bases for V and 0 bases for J; bases not matched to a gene: 6. The CDR3 is CAISEPLAGGLSYEQYF. DNA of the CDR3: TGTGCCATCAGTGAGCCCCTAGCGGGGGGCCTCTCCTACGAGCAGTACTTC.

This sequence joins TRBV20-1 and TRBJ1-5; TRBD1 matches at 8 bases. The CDR3 is 13 residues long. With V trimmed by 5 bases and J by 11 bases, 11 bases remained unmatched. From germline, CDR1 is DFQATT and CDR2 SNEGSKA (reference sequence). The CDR3: CSAQTGDLETQHF. The CDR3, as DNA: TGCAGTGCTCAGACAGGGGATTTAGAGACCCAGCATTTT.

This clonotype was observed at least ten times. This chain uses TRBV24-1 with TRBJ2-6; D is ambiguous. The CDR3 length is 16 residues. Germline CDR1 and CDR2: KGHDR and SFDVKD. Trimming removed 1 base from V and 1 base from J, with 7 bases in between. CDR3 sequence: CATSDFDTSGANVLTF. The CDR3 nucleotides read TGTGCCACCAGTGATTTTGACACATCTGGGGCCAACGTCCTGACTTTC.

This clonotype was recorded once. The V call is TRBV7-9, the J call TRBJ2-7, with 9 nucleotides matching TRBD1. The J call may not be correct, given that the DNA end is closer to TRBJ2-1. Germline-derived CDR1 and CDR2 are SEHNR and FQNEAQ (reference sequence). The length of the CDR3 is 15 residues. DNA for the CDR3: TGTGCCAGCAGCATGACCGGGACAGGGTACAATGAGCAGTTCTTC. This codes for CASSMTGTGYNEQFF.

In its sample, this clonotype was seen a few times. The chain employs TRBV29-1 and TRBJ1-2; no reliable D call. The CDR3 contains 12 residues. CDR1 is SQVTM and CDR2 is ANQGSEA in the germline V gene. Written as DNA, the CDR3 is TGCAGTGATGTCTGGGGAGGCTATGGCTACACCTTC. Translating it yields CSDVWGGYGYTF.

This chain links TRBV29-1 with TRBJ2-7, with D tentatively TRBD2 (7 bases). Germline-derived CDR1 and CDR2 are SQVTM and ANQGSEA. CDR3 length: 12 residues. V was cut by 7 bases and J by 5 bases, with 15 bases left in between. CDR3: CSGGRGPNEQYF. The DNA of the CDR3 is TGCAGCGGGGGGCGGGGGCCCAACGAGCAGTACTTC.

This clonotype was detected once. The chain is built from TRBV7-9 and TRBJ1-1, with D unclear. This CDR3 spans 15 amino acids. The germline V gene encodes CDR1 SEHNR and CDR2 FQNEAQ (reference sequence). V dropped 5 bases and J dropped 0 bases, with 13 bases sitting between them. This CDR3 is CASSLYETLNTEAFF. The CDR3 region has the DNA TGTGCCAGCAGCCTTTATGAGACACTGAACACTGAAGCTTTCTTT.

The chain uses TRBV2 and TRBJ2-7, with TRBD2 matching 13 bases. The J call is in doubt because the DNA end fits TRBJ2-1 better. This CDR3 region has 15 residues. Germline assignment: CDR1 SNHLY and CDR2 FYNNEI. CDR3 in DNA: TGTGCCACAAAGGGACTAGCGGGAACCCACAATGAGCAGTTCTTC. Translated, it gives CATKGLAGTHNEQFF.

The chain is built from TRBV24-1 and TRBJ1-1; a possible D gene is TRBD1 (6 bases). The CDR3 is 12 residues long. Germline lookup yields CDR1 KGHDR and CDR2 SFDVKD. The V end lost 9 bases, the J end lost 3 bases, and 10 bases lay between the germline ends. CDR3 in amino acids: CATRNRDTEAFF. The CDR3 DNA reads as TGTGCCACCCGGAACAGGGACACTGAAGCTTTCTTT.

The chain has TRBV2 and TRBJ2-7; 11 nucleotides line up with TRBD1. The germline V gene encodes CDR1 SNHLY and CDR2 FYNNEI. The trim removed 6 bases at V and 7 bases at J, leaving 8 bases unmatched. The CDR3 runs to 14 residues. The chain's CDR3 is CASSSGTGGTEQYF. The CDR3 nucleotides read TGTGCCAGCAGCTCCGGGACAGGGGGGACTGAGCAGTACTTC.

This clonotype was seen repeatedly, ten times or more. The V and J genes are TRBV20-1 and TRBJ1-3; D is unresolved. V lost 0 bases, J lost 7 bases, and 10 bases lay in between. Germline CDR1 reads DFQATT; CDR2 reads SNEGSKA (reference sequence). The CDR3 has 13 residues. The CDR3 nucleotides are TGCAGTGCTAGAGATCCGGCGGGTAACACCATATATTTT. Translation: CSARDPAGNTIYF.

As regards this clonotype: The junction does not match germline at one end; this may be a read error. The chain has TRBV7-7 and TRBJ2-1; D not resolved. The CDR3 is made up of 16 amino acids. Looked up from germline, CDR1 is SSHAT and CDR2 is FNYEAQ (reference sequence). The CDR3 loop is CASSLKGSGSYNEQFF. Here the CDR3 DNA reads TGTGCTAGCAGCTTAAAGGGTAGTGGTTCCTACAATGAGCAGTTCTTC.

This clonotype showed up many times. J is TRBJ1-3 and V is TRBV29-1, with 8 bases aligning to TRBD1. The CDR3 has 15 amino acids. The germline gives CDR1 SQVTM, CDR2 ANQGSEA. The V segment lost 3 bases and the J segment 3 bases; nucleotides outside the gene matches: 7. The CDR3 DNA reads TGCAGCGTTGAGCCGGACAGGGACGTTGGAAACACCATATATTTT. Translated, it gives CSVEPDRDVGNTIYF.

This clonotype was counted a few times. The J gene is TRBJ1-5, the V gene TRBV10-3; possibly TRBD1 for D (5 bases). Germline V gene sequence: CDR1 ENHRY, CDR2 SYGVKD. V was shortened by 10 bases and J by 9 bases, with 25 bases between the two germline ends. CDR3 length: 15 amino acids. The CDR3 DNA reads TGTGCCAGCAGCCGACAGCCCGGAGGGACGTGGCCCCAGCATTTT. Encoded protein: CASSRQPGGTWPQHF.

This clonotype appeared many times. The V call is TRBV25-1, the J call TRBJ2-7; D is undetermined. Germline V CDR1 and CDR2: MGHDK, SYGVNS. The V end lost 2 bases, the J end lost 5 bases, and 16 bases lay between the germline ends. This CDR3 has 15 amino acids. Here the CDR3 DNA reads TGTGCCAGCAGTGAAATCCATGGCTCTGGGAACGAGCAGTACTTC. Translating gives CASSEIHGSGNEQYF.

Ten or more counts support this clonotype. The chain has TRBV10-3 and TRBJ2-7; the match to TRBD2 covers 9 bases. The germline V gene has CDR1 ENHRY and CDR2 SYGVKD. There are 14 residues in the CDR3. With V trimmed by 6 bases and J by 4 bases, 7 bases remained unmatched. The CDR3 DNA is TGTGCCATCAGAGATAGCGGGAGAAATTACGAGCAGTACTTC. Translating gives CAIRDSGRNYEQYF.

Regarding this clonotype: A read error may be the cause here, since a much bigger clone is one base away. For the CDR3, the DNA is TGTGCCAGCAGCTTAGATCGGATGGGGTTTGGAGCTGAAGCTTTCTTT. It translates to CASSLDRMGFGAEAFF. V is TRBV7-2 and J is TRBJ1-1, with unresolved D. This CDR3 contains 16 residues. Germline loops: CDR1 SGHTA, CDR2 FQGNSA. The ends were cut back, 1 base at V and 6 bases at J, with 18 bases in the middle. The entire variable domain, with the rest obtained from reference TRBV7-2 and TRBJ1-1, is as follows: GAGVSQSPSNKVTEKGKDVELRCDPISGHTALYWYRQSLGQGLEFLIYFQGNSAPDKSGLPSDRFSAERTGGSVSTLTIQRTQQEDSAVYLCASSLDRMGFGAEAFFGQGTRLTVV.

This clonotype has a count of ten or more. V is TRBV29-1 and J is TRBJ1-1; no definite D call. V dropped 7 bases and J dropped 0 bases, with 12 bases sitting between them. The germline V gene has CDR1 SQVTM and CDR2 ANQGSEA. The CDR3 is 13 residues long. The CDR3 nucleotides read TGCAGCGCCATGAGTCGCTTGAACACTGAAGCTTTCTTT. This codes for CSAMSRLNTEAFF.

The V and J genes are TRBV29-1 and TRBJ1-1; 8 bases fit TRBD1. The germline CDR1 and CDR2 sequences are SQVTM and ANQGSEA. After removal of 7 bases from V and 3 bases from J, the junction contained 13 bases not matched to a gene. The CDR3 covers 15 residues. CDR3 nucleotide sequence: TGCAGCGCCAAGACAGGGGCCGGGGTCCACACTGAAGCTTTCTTT. Protein: CSAKTGAGVHTEAFF.

The J gene is TRBJ1-4, the V gene TRBV7-8; D is unclear. Germline assignment: CDR1 SGHVS and CDR2 FQNEAQ. The CDR3 spans 13 residues. CDR3 in DNA: TGTGCTAGTGTCCAGGCTGGTAATGAAAAACTGTTTTTT. It codes for CASVQAGNEKLFF.